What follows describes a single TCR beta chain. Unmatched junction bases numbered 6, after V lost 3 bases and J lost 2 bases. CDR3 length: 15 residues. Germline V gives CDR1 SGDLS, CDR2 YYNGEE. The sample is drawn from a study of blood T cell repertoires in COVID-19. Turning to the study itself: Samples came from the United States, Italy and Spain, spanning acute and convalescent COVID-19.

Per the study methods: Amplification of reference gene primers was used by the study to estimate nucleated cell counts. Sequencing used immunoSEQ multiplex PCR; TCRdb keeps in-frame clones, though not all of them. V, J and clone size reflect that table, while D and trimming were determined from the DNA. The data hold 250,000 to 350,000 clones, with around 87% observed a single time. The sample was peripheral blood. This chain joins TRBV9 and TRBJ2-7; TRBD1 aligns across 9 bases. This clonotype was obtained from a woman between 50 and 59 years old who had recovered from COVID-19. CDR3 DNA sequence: TGTGCCAGCAGCGCAGGGGACAGGGCCGCCTACGAGCAGTACTTC. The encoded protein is CASSAGDRAAYEQYF. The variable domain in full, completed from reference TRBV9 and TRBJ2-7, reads DSGVTQTPKHLITATGQRVTLRCSPRSGDLSVYWYQQSLDQGLQFLIQYYNGEERAKGNILERFSAQQFPDLHSELNLSSLELGDSALYFCASSAGDRAAYEQYFGPGTRLTVT.